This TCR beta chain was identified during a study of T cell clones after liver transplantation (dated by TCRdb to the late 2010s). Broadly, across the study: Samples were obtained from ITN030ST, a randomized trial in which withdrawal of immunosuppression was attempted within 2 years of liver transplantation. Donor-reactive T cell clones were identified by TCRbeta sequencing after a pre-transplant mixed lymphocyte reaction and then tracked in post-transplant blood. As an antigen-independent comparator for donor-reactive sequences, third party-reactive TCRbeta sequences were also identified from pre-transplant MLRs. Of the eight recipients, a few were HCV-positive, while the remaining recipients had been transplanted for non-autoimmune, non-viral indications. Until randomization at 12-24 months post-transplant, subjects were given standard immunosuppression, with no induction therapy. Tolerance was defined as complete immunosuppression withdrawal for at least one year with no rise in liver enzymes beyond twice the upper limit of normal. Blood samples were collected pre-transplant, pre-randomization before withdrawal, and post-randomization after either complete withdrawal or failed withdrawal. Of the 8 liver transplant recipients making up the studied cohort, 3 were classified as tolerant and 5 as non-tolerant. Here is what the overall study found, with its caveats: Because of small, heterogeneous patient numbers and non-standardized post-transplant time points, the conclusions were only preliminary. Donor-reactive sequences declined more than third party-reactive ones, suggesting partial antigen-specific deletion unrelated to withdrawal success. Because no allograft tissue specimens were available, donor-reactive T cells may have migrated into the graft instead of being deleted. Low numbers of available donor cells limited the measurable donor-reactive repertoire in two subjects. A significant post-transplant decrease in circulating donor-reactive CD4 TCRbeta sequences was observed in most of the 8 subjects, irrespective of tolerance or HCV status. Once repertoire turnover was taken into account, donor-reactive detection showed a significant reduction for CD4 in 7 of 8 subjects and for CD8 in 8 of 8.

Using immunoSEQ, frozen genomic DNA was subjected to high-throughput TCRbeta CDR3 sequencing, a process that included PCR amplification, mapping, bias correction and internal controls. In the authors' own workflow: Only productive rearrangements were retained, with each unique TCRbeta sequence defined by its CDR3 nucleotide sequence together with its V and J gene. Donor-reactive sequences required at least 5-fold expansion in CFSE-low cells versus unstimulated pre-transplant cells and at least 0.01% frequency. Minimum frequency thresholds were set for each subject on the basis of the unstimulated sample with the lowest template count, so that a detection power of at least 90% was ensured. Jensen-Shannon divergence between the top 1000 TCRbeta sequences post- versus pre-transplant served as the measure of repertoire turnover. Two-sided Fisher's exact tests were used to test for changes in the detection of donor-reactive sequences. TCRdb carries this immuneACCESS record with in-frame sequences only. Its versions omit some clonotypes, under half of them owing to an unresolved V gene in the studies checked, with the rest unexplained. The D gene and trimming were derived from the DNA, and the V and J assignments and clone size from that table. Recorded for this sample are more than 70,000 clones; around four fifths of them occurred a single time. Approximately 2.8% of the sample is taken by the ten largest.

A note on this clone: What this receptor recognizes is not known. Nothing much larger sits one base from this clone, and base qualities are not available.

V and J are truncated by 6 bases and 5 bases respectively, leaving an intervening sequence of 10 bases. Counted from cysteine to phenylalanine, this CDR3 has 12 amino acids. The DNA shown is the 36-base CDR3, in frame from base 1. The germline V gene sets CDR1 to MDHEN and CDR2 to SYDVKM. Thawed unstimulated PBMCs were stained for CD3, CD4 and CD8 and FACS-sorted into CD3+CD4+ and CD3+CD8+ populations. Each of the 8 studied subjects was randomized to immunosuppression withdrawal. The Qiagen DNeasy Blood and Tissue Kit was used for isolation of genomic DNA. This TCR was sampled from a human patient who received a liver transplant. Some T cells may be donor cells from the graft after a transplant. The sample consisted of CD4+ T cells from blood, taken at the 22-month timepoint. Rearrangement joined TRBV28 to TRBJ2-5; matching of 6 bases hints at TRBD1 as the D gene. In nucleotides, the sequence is TGTGCCAGCAGGGGGGACATGGAGACCCAGTACTTC. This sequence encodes CASRGDMETQYF.